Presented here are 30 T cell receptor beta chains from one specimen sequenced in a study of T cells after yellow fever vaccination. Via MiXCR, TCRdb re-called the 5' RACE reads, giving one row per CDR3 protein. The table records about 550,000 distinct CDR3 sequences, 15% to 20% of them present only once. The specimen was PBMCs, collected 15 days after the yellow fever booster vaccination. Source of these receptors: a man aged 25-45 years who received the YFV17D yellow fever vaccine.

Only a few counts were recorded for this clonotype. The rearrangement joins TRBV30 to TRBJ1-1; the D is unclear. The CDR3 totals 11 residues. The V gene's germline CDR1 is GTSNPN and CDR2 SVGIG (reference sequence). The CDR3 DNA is TGTGCTAGCGCCCGGGCTACTGAAGCTTTCTTT. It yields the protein CASARATEAFF.

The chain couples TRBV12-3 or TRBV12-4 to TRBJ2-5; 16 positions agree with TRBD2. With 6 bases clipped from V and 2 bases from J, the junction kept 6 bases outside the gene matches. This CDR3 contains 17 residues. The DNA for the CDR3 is TGTGCCAGCAGCCTCGGGACTAGCGGGAGGGTACAAGAGACCCAGTACTTC. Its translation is CASSLGTSGRVQETQYF.

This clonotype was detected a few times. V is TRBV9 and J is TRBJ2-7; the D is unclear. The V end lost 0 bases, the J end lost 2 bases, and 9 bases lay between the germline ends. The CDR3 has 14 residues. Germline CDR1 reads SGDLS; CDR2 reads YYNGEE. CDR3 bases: TGTGCCAGCAGCGTAGGGTATTACCCCTACGAGCAGTACTTC. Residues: CASSVGYYPYEQYF.

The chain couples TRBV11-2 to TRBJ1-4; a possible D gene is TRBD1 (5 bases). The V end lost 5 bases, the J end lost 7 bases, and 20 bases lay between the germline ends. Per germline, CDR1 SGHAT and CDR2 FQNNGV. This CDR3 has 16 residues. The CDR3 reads CASSPQGLVRSEKLFF. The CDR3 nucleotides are TGTGCCAGCAGCCCCCAGGGATTAGTTAGGAGTGAAAAACTGTTTTTT.

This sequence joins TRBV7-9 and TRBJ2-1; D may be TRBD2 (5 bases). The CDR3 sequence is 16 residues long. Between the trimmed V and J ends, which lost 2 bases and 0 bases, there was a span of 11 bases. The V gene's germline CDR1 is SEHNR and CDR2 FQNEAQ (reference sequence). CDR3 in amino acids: CASSLSGVISYNEQFF. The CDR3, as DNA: TGTGCCAGCAGCTTATCCGGGGTGATCTCCTACAATGAGCAGTTCTTC. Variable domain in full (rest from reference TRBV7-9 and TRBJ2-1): DTGVSQNPRHKITKRGQNVTFRCDPISEHNRLYWYRQTLGQGPEFLTYFQNEAQLEKSRLLSDRFSAERPKGSFSTLEIQRTEQGDSAMYLCASSLSGVISYNEQFFGPGTRLTVL.

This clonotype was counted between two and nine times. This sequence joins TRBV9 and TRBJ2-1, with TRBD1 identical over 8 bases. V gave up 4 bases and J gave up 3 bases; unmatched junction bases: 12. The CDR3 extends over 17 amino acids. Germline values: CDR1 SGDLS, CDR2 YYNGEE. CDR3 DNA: TGTGCCAGCAGCCCCATAGGGGGCAGGGGGCTCTACAATGAGCAGTTCTTC. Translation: CASSPIGGRGLYNEQFF.

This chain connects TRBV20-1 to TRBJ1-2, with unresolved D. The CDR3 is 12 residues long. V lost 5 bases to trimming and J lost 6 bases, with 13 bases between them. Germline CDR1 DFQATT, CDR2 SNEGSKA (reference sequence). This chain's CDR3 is CSAPQATNGYTF. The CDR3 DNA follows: TGCAGTGCTCCCCAAGCTACTAATGGCTACACCTTC.

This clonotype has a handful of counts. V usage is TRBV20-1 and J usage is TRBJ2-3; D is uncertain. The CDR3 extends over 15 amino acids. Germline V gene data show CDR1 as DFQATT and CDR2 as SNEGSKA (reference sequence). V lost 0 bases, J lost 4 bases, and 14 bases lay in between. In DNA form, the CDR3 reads TGCAGTGCTAGAGATGGAAAGGAGATCTCAGATACGCAGTATTTT. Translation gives CSARDGKEISDTQYF.

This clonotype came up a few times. Written as DNA, the CDR3 is TGTGCCGGCAACTCCGGACTAGCGGGATCCGGGGAGCTGTTTTTT. Its translation is CAGNSGLAGSGELFF. The chain links TRBV6-1 to TRBJ2-2; 12 positions match TRBD2. This CDR3 region has 15 residues. CDR1 is MNHNS and CDR2 is SASEGT in the germline V gene. V was pared by 11 bases and J by 6 bases, with 10 bases of the junction left unmatched.

CDR3 region: CATSPKAVGTGELFF. The CDR3 DNA reads TGTGCCACCAGCCCCAAAGCCGTCGGCACCGGGGAGCTGTTTTTT. The chain carries TRBV15 and TRBJ2-2; unclear D gene. CDR3 size: 15 residues. Trimming took 5 bases from V and 4 from J, leaving 14 bases between them. The germline V gene has CDR1 LNHNV and CDR2 YYDKDF (reference sequence).

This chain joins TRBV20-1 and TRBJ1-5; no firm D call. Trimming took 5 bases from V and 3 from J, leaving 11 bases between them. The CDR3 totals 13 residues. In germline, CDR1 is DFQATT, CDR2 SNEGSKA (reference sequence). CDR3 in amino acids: CSASIRPNQPQHF. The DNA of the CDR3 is TGCAGTGCTTCGATCCGACCCAATCAGCCCCAGCATTTT.

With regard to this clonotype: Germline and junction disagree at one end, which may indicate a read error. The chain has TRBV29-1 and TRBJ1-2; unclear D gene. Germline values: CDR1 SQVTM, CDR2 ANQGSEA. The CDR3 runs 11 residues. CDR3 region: CTVDWNYGYTF. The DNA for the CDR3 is TGCACCGTTGATTGGAACTATGGCTACACCTTC.

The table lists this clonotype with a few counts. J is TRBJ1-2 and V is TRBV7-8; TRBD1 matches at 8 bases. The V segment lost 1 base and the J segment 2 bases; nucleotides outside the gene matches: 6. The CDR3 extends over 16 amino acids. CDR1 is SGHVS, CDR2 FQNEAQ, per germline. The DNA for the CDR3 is TGTGCCAGCAGCTTAGAACAGGGGGTGCAAAACTATGGCTACACCTTC. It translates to CASSLEQGVQNYGYTF.

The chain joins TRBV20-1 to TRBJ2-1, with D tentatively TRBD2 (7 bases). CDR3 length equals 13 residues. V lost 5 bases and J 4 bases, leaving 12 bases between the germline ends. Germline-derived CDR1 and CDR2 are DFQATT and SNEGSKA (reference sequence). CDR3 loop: CSAPRGGYNEQFF. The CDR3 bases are TGCAGTGCTCCTAGGGGGGGGTACAATGAGCAGTTCTTC.

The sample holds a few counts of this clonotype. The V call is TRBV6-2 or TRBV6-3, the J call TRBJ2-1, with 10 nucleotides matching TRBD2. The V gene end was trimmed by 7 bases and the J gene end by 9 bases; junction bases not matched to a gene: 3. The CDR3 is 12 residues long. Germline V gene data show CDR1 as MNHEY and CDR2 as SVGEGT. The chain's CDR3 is CASNRLAGEQFF. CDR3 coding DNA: TGTGCCAGCAACCGACTAGCGGGTGAGCAGTTCTTC.

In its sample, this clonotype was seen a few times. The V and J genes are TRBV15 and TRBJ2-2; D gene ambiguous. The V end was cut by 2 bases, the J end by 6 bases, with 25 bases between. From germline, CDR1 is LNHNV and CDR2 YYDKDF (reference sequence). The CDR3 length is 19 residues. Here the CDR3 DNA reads TGTGCCACCAGCAGAAGTCCCACCTTTTGGGCCGCCCCACCCGGGGAGCTGTTTTTT. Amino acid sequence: CATSRSPTFWAAPPGELFF.

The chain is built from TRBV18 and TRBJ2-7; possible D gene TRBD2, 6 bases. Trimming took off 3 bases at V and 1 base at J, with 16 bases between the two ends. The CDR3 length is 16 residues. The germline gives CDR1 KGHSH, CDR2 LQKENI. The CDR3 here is CASSPSGGSFSYEQYF. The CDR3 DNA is TGTGCCAGCTCACCCTCTGGAGGGAGCTTTTCCTACGAGCAGTACTTC.

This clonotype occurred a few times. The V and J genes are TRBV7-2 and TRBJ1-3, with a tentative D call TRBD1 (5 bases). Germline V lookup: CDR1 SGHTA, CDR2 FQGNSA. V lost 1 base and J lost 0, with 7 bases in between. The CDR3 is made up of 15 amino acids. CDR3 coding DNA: TGTGCCAGCAGCTTAGGGGGGAGCTCTGGAAACACCATATATTTT. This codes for CASSLGGSSGNTIYF.

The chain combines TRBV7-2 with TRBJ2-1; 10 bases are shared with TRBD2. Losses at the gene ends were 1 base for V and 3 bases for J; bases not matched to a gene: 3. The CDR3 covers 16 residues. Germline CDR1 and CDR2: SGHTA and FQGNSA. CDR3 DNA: TGTGCCAGCAGCTTAGGACTAGCGGGCAACTACAATGAGCAGTTCTTC. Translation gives CASSLGLAGNYNEQFF.

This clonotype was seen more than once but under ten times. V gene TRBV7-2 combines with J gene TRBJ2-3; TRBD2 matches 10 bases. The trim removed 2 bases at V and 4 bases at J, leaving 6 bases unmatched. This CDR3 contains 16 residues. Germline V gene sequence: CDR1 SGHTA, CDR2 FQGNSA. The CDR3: CASSLQAGGGSDTQYF. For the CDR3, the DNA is TGTGCCAGCAGCTTACAAGCGGGAGGGGGGTCAGATACGCAGTATTTT.

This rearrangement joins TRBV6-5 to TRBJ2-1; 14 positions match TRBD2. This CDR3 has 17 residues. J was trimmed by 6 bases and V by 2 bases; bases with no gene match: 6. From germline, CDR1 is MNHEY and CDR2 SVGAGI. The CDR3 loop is CASSYPTGTSGSNEQFF. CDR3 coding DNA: TGTGCCAGCAGTTACCCAACGGGGACTAGCGGGAGCAATGAGCAGTTCTTC.

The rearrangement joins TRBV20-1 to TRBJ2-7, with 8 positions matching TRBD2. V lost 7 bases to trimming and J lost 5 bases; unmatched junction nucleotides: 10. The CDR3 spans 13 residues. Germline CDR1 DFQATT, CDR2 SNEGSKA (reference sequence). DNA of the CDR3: TGCAGTGGGTGGGAGAGCGGGAGAGACGAGCAGTACTTC. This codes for CSGWESGRDEQYF.

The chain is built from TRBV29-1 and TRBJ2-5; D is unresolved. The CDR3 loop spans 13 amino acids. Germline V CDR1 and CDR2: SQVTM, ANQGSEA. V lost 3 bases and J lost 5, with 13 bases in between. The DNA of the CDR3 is TGCAGCGTTGACGGTAGAGGAGTGGAGACCCAGTACTTC. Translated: CSVDGRGVETQYF.

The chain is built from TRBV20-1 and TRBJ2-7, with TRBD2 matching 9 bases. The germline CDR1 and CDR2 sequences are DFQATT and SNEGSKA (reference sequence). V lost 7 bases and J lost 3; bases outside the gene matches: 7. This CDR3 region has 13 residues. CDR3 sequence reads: CSVSGLAGYEQYF. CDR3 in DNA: TGCAGTGTGTCGGGACTAGCCGGCTACGAGCAGTACTTC.

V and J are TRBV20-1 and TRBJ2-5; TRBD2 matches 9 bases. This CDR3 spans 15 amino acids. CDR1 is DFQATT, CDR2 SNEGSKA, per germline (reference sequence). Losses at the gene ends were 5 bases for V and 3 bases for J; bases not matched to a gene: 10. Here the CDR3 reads CSAPLGSGRKETQYF. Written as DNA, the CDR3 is TGCAGTGCTCCTTTAGGTAGCGGGAGAAAAGAGACCCAGTACTTC.

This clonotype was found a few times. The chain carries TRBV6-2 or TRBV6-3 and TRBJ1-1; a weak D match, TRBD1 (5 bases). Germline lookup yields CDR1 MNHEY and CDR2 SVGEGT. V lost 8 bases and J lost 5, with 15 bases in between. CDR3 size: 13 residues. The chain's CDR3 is CASGRDVFTEAFF. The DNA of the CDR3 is TGTGCCAGCGGCAGGGATGTTTTTACTGAAGCTTTCTTT.

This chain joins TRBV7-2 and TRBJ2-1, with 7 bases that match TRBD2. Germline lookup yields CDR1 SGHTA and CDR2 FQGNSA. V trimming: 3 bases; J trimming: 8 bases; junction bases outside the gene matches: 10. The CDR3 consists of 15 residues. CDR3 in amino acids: CASSFDRAGVYEQFF. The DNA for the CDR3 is TGTGCCAGCAGCTTCGATCGGGCGGGAGTGTATGAGCAGTTCTTC.

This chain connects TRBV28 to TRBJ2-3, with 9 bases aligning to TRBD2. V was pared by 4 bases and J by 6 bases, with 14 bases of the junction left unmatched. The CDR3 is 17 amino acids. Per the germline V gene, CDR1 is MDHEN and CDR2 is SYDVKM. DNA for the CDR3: TGTGCCAGCAGTTCGCTTGGGACTAGCCCCGGGATCGATACGCAGTATTTT. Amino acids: CASSSLGTSPGIDTQYF.

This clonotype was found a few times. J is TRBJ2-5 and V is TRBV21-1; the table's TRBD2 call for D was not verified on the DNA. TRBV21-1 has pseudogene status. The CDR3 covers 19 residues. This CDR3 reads CASSKAPGPGGMYQETQYF. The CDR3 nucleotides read TGTGCCAGCAGCAAAGCGCCAGGCCCGGGAGGAATGTACCAAGAGACCCAGTACTTC.

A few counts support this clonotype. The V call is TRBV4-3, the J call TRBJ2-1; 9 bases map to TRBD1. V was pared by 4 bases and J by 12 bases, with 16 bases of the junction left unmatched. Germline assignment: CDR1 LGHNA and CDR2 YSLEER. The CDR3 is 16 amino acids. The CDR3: CASSPRAGQGNQGQFF. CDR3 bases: TGCGCCAGCAGCCCCCGAGCGGGACAGGGCAATCAGGGGCAGTTCTTC.